The clone carrying this T cell receptor (beta chain) appeared a few times. Its antigen remains unidentified. As to time point: late sampling 161 to 241 days after vaccination in three convalescent patients. The treatment here: roughly 11-day PBMC culture with coronavirus spike peptide pools or control peptides (ViraFEST assay). This CDR3 has 15 amino acids. Germline V gene lookup returns CDR1 DFQATT and CDR2 SNEGSKA (reference sequence). The V gene end was trimmed by 5 bases and the J gene end by 6 bases; junction bases not matched to a gene: 11. The sample is drawn from a study of vaccination and CD4 T cells after COVID-19. Sequencing of cultured CD4+ T cell DNA used the Oncomine TCR Beta short-read assay. MiXCR was run by TCRdb on the PCR reads, yielding one entry per CDR3 protein. The top ten hold 3% to 4% of the sample, which has around 27,000 distinct CDR3 sequences, 36% seen once. Notes on the study in general: The authors identified 304 of 307 vaccine-specific clones in convalescent patients as spike mono-reactive.

The chain uses TRBV20-1 and TRBJ2-7, with 12 positions matching TRBD1. This receptor was taken from a human donor who had recovered from COVID-19. Sequenced here: CD4+ T cells from blood, cultured in vitro, sampled about 7 months after SARS-CoV-2 vaccination. The CDR3 reads CSADPGDRGLSEQYF. CDR3 DNA: TGCAGTGCTGATCCTGGGGACAGGGGGCTAAGCGAGCAGTACTTC.